This TCR beta chain emerged from a study of early T cells in non-severe SARS-CoV-2 infection. Study-wide context: The chains were unpaired, and the sequenced material was bulk RNA from unsorted whole blood. Overall study results and limits: Anti-spike CD8 specificities were favored by VDJdb matching, whose results missed private and CD4 specificities.

V was pared by 5 bases and J by 4 bases, with 9 bases of the junction left unmatched. The CDR3 sequence is 14 residues long. Germline CDR1 SGHRS, CDR2 YFSETQ. As regards this clonotype: Its antigen is as yet unknown.

Separate cDNA molecules each had unique molecular identifiers attached to them. From the 5' RACE reads, TCRdb called clonotypes with MiXCR, one entry per CDR3 protein. The table shows about 36,000 distinct CDR3 sequences, with 6.8% occurring only once. The source was whole blood, collected at baseline. This sequence joins TRBV5-1 and TRBJ2-7; TRBD2 matches 7 bases. This clonotype originated in an adult who was a healthcare worker with PCR-confirmed SARS-CoV-2 infection or an uninfected control (not recorded which). CDR3 sequence reads: CASSSELASYEQYF. Written as DNA, the CDR3 is TGCGCCAGCAGTTCCGAACTAGCGTCGTACGAGCAGTACTTC. Drawing the rest from reference TRBV5-1 and TRBJ2-7, the complete variable domain is KAGVTQTPRYLIKTRGQQVTLSCSPISGHRSVSWYQQTPGQGLQFLFEYFSETQRNKGNFPGRFSGRQFSNSRSEMNVSTLELGDSALYLCASSSELASYEQYFGPGTRLTVT.